This T cell receptor (beta chain) emerged from a study of cytomegalovirus exposure and HLA in healthy donors. TCRdb's copy holds only in-frame clones and misses some; the assay was immunoSEQ multiplex PCR. The sample consists of more than 300,000 clones, roughly 89% of them appearing once. Details on this clone: Antigen: not known.

Study outcomes and limitations: The study listed some 160 cytomegalovirus-associated TCR beta chains.

There are 11 residues in the CDR3. Germline V CDR1 and CDR2: MDHEN, SYDVKM. V was trimmed by 3 bases and J by 10 bases, leaving 9 bases between them. Material: PBMCs. The sequence was collected from a woman under 30 in good health and CMV-seronegative. The chain combines TRBV28 with TRBJ1-1, with a weak D call TRBD1 (5 bases). The CDR3 DNA reads TGTGCCAGCAGTTTGGGGAGGGGAGCTTTCTTT. This codes for CASSLGRGAFF.